Many counts were recorded for the clone carrying this T cell receptor beta chain. Per the germline V gene, CDR1 is MNHNS and CDR2 is SASEGT. The CDR3 runs 19 residues. J was trimmed by 3 bases and V by 6 bases; bases with no gene match: 17. The data are from a study of regulatory T cells in long-lasting Graves disease. As for time point: newly diagnosed GD, antithyroid drugs for less than 3 months. The TCR library used RNA extracted from PBMCs. iRepertoire HTBI primers and Arm-PCR of CDR3 regions built TCR beta libraries. TCRdb used MiXCR to reprocess the multiplex PCR reads, holding one entry per CDR3 protein. Of approximately 400,000 distinct CDR3 sequences in the sample, about 15% were seen once. This sample was also put to use in a study of T cells in Graves' hyperthyroidism and ophthalmopathy.

The starting material was peripheral blood mononuclear cells (PBMCs), obtained at new diagnosis, from a patient treated with antithyroid drugs. The chain links TRBV6-1 to TRBJ2-3, with 11 bases matching TRBD2. This TCR was sampled from a woman in her thirties with Graves disease. The CDR3 loop reads CASSQFPGLAAQGTDTQYF. As DNA, the CDR3 is TGTGCCAGCAGCCAGTTTCCGGGACTAGCGGCCCAAGGGACAGATACGCAGTATTTT.